These 6 T cell receptor beta chains share one sample of origin, sequenced in a study of CD4 and CD8 cells across lung adenocarcinoma regions (dated by TCRdb to 2016 to 2019). Library construction relied on PCR. The sequencer listed for this sample is HiSeq X Ten. The raw public data were reprocessed by TCRdb itself: fastp quality trimming at Q25, MiXCR clonotype calling, in-frame beta chains only. CDR3 protein duplicates are merged, each entry listing the most common genes and DNA. Here the sample has tens of thousands of distinct CDR3 sequences; approximately 51% occur a single time. Less than 50% of the sample is held by the ten biggest clonotypes. The material sequenced was CD8+ T cells from the center of a lung tumor. The sample's cell subset or site, from its label and the paper: tumor center region. Receptor source: a male donor with lung adenocarcinoma. The CD4 and CD8 labels of this study may be unreliable.

This clonotype was counted a few times. V usage is TRBV6-1 and J usage is TRBJ2-5, with 10 nucleotides matching TRBD2. The CDR3 sequence is 14 residues long. Germline loops: CDR1 MNHNS, CDR2 SASEGT. V lost 4 bases and J lost 11; bases outside the gene matches: 10. The CDR3 DNA sequence: TGTGCCAGCAGTGGGCTAGCGGGAGTACATGAGCAGTACTTC. Protein sequence: CASSGLAGVHEQYF.

The rearrangement links TRBV14 to TRBJ2-5, with 13 nucleotides matching TRBD2. The trim removed 4 bases at V and 4 bases at J, leaving 6 bases unmatched. The V gene's germline CDR1 is SGHDN and CDR2 FVKESK. CDR3 length: 16 residues. The DNA for the CDR3 is TGTGCCAGCAGCCCACTAGGACTAGCGGGAGCAGAGACCCAGTACTTC. This translates into CASSPLGLAGAETQYF.

Notes on this clonotype: An end of the junction does not agree with germline; a read error may underlie this. The chain joins TRBV10-2 to TRBJ2-3, with D tentatively TRBD2 (5 bases). The germline V gene encodes CDR1 WSHSY and CDR2 SAAADI. CDR3 length: 14 residues. This chain's CDR3 is CASSERGRTETQYF. CDR3 sequence (DNA): TGCGCCAGCAGTGAGAGAGGGCGCACAGAGACCCAGTACTTT.

As concerns this clonotype: Relative to the germline gene, one junction end is altered; a read error may explain this. The chain combines TRBV6-1 with TRBJ2-1; perhaps TRBD1 as D (5 bases). The DNA matches TRBJ2-7 better at its end, which makes the J call doubtful. CDR1 and CDR2 from the germline V gene are MNHNS and SASEGT. The CDR3 has 11 residues. The CDR3: CASSRRVRQYF. The CDR3 nucleotides are TGTGCGAGCAGTCGCAGGGTGAGGCAGTACTTC.

The V gene is TRBV6-1, the J gene TRBJ2-2, with 10 positions matching TRBD2. The trim removed 6 bases at V and 7 bases at J, leaving 8 bases unmatched. This CDR3 is 15 amino acids long. Germline V gene data show CDR1 as MNHNS and CDR2 as SASEGT. The CDR3 region has the DNA TGTGCCAGCAGACCTAGCGGGAGAGCTATCGGGGAGCTGTTTTTT. As protein: CASRPSGRAIGELFF.

The rearrangement joins TRBV27 to TRBJ2-5; the D is unclear. Germline V gene sequence: CDR1 MNHEY, CDR2 SMNVEV (reference sequence). This CDR3 has 15 residues. V dropped 5 bases and J dropped 4 bases, with 17 bases sitting between them. The CDR3 coding sequence is TGTGCCAGCAGTCTCAACACCGGCCGGGCAGAGACCCAGTACTTC. Translated: CASSLNTGRAETQYF.